These 31 T cell receptor beta chains came from one sample sequenced in a study of T cell responses to AZD1222 COVID-19 vaccine. Clones were sequenced by immunoSEQ multiplex PCR, and TCRdb holds only the in-frame ones, with some missing. Counted here are approximately 140,000 clones, 90% occurring once; the ten biggest clones make up 3.2%. The sequencing here drew on peripheral blood, taken 28 days after the second AZD1222 dose. The receptors were gathered from an adult who received the AZD1222 COVID-19 vaccine.

This chain joins TRBV7-9 and TRBJ2-7; the match to TRBD1 covers 10 bases. V shed 0 bases and J 3 bases; nucleotides not matched to a gene: 5. The germline V gene has CDR1 SEHNR and CDR2 FQNEAQ (reference sequence). The CDR3 extends over 16 amino acids. The CDR3 here is CASSLAETGGRYEQYF. The CDR3 bases are TGTGCCAGCAGCTTAGCCGAGACAGGGGGCCGCTACGAGCAGTACTTC.

The rearrangement joins TRBV18 to TRBJ1-4; D remains unclear. This CDR3 has 14 residues. Germline V gene sequence: CDR1 KGHSH, CDR2 LQKENI. V lost 6 bases, J lost 5 bases, and 13 bases lay in between. The CDR3 reads CASSTFGKNEKLFF. The DNA of the CDR3 is TGTGCCAGCTCGACTTTCGGGAAAAATGAAAAACTGTTTTTT.

The DNA of the CDR3 is TGCGCCAGCCGGTTACCTACATCTACCGGGACAGGGCCTTTGAACACTGAAGCTTTCTTT. Its protein product is CASRLPTSTGTGPLNTEAFF. This chain links TRBV10-1 with TRBJ1-1; TRBD1 matches at 9 bases. After removal of 8 bases from V and 0 bases from J, the junction contained 22 bases not matched to a gene. The V gene's germline CDR1 is WNHNN and CDR2 SYGVQD (reference sequence). The CDR3 covers 20 residues.

The chain has TRBV6-5 and TRBJ1-5; 10 positions match TRBD1. The CDR3 loop spans 15 amino acids. The germline V gene has CDR1 MNHEY and CDR2 SVGAGI. With V trimmed by 6 bases and J by 4 bases, 6 bases remained unmatched. The CDR3, as DNA: TGTGCCAGCAGGAGGGACAGGGGCAGGAATCAGCCCCAGCATTTT. It codes for CASRRDRGRNQPQHF.

The J gene is TRBJ2-3, the V gene TRBV19; D uncertain. V was pared by 7 bases and J by 1 base, with 15 bases between. Germline V gene lookup returns CDR1 LNHDA and CDR2 SQIVND (reference sequence). The CDR3 is 15 residues long. CDR3 bases: TGTGCCAGTACTCCCCGGCTGGCGCGCACAGATACGCAGTATTTT. It is translated as CASTPRLARTDTQYF.

The V call is TRBV9, the J call TRBJ2-7; 7 bases agree with TRBD2. The V segment lost 3 bases and the J segment 0 bases; nucleotides outside the gene matches: 0. CDR3 length equals 13 residues. CDR1 is SGDLS, CDR2 YYNGEE, per germline. CDR3 sequence reads: CASSAGGSYEQYF. DNA of the CDR3: TGTGCCAGCAGCGCGGGGGGCTCCTACGAGCAGTACTTC.

The V call is TRBV7-9, the J call TRBJ1-2; D call uncertain. CDR1 is SEHNR, CDR2 FQNEAQ, per germline (reference sequence). V lost 4 bases, J lost 6 bases, and 12 bases lay in between. The CDR3 loop spans 13 amino acids. CDR3 nucleotide sequence: TGTGCCAGCAGCTCCGGGGTGCGAGATGGCTACACCTTC. Encoded protein: CASSSGVRDGYTF.

The V call is TRBV12-5, the J call TRBJ1-2, with D possibly matching TRBD1 (6 bases). Deletions cut 4 bases from V and 6 bases from J, with 24 bases between. The germline CDR1 and CDR2 sequences are LGHNT and FRNRAP. The CDR3 spans 17 residues. The CDR3: CASGWDTYTSGGNGYTF. CDR3 nucleotide sequence: TGTGCTAGTGGTTGGGACACCTATACCTCGGGAGGTAATGGCTACACCTTC.

V is TRBV6-1 and J is TRBJ1-5, with D hard to call. Deletions cut 2 bases from V and 7 bases from J, with 9 bases between. Germline V gene sequence: CDR1 MNHNS, CDR2 SASEGT. This CDR3 is 13 amino acids long. The CDR3 protein is CASSETEGQPQHF. The CDR3 DNA sequence: TGTGCCAGCAGTGAAACAGAGGGACAGCCCCAGCATTTT.

CDR3 region: CASMSAGAYEQYF. The CDR3 nucleotides read TGTGCCAGCATGTCGGCGGGAGCCTACGAGCAGTACTTC. This rearrangement joins TRBV6-5 to TRBJ2-7, with 7 bases matching TRBD2. V lost 7 bases and J lost 2; bases outside the gene matches: 5. CDR1 and CDR2 from the germline V gene are MNHEY and SVGAGI. The CDR3 is 13 amino acids.

In DNA, the CDR3 is TGTGCCACCAGTGATGTACTACAGGGAGACTACAATGAGCAGTTCTTC. The encoded protein is CATSDVLQGDYNEQFF. The chain carries TRBV24-1 and TRBJ2-1; D may be TRBD1 (6 bases). The CDR3 is 16 amino acids. V dropped 3 bases and J dropped 3 bases, with 14 bases sitting between them. From germline, CDR1 is KGHDR and CDR2 SFDVKD.

The chain recombines TRBV18 with TRBJ2-7, with D possibly TRBD1 on 7 matching bases. Germline V gene data show CDR1 as KGHSH and CDR2 as LQKENI. The V gene lost 2 bases and the J gene lost 4 bases, with 15 bases spanning the gap. The CDR3 loop spans 15 amino acids. As DNA, the CDR3 is TGTGCCAGCTCACCATTTGAGACAGGGAGGTACGAGCAGTACTTC. It specifies CASSPFETGRYEQYF. Full variable domain (remainder filled in from reference TRBV18 and TRBJ2-7): NAGVMQNPRHLVRRRGQEARLRCSPMKGHSHVYWYRQLPEEGLKFMVYLQKENIIDESGMPKERFSAEFPKEGPSILRIQQVVRGDSAAYFCASSPFETGRYEQYFGPGTRLTVT.

The V call is TRBV3-1 (or the pseudogene TRBV3-2), the J call TRBJ2-7; 11 bases match TRBD2. The junction had 13 bases not matched to a gene; V was cut back by 0 bases and J by 3 bases. Germline V gives CDR1 LGHDT, CDR2 YNNKEL (reference sequence). The CDR3 has 19 residues. CDR3 sequence (DNA): TGTGCCAGCAGCCAAGATCCAACTTTCGAACTAGCGGGAGACTACGAGCAGTACTTC. Translation: CASSQDPTFELAGDYEQYF.

The chain couples TRBV5-6 to TRBJ2-7; D gene uncertain. The germline V and J ends were trimmed by 2 bases and 4 bases, with 7 bases remaining between them. The germline V gene has CDR1 SGHDT and CDR2 YYEEEE. The CDR3 sequence is 12 residues long. Here the CDR3 reads CASSFFIYEQYF. The CDR3, as DNA: TGTGCCAGCAGCTTCTTTATTTACGAGCAGTACTTC. The variable domain in full, completed from reference TRBV5-6 and TRBJ2-7, reads DAGVTQSPTHLIKTRGQQVTLRCSPKSGHDTVSWYQQALGQGPQFIFQYYEEEERQRGNFPDRFSGHQFPNYSSELNVNALLLGDSALYLCASSFFIYEQYFGPGTRLTVT.

The rearrangement links TRBV27 to TRBJ1-1; D might be TRBD1 (5 bases). The germline V gene has CDR1 MNHEY and CDR2 SMNVEV (reference sequence). The CDR3 consists of 15 residues. Trimming cost V 5 bases and J 1 base, with 14 bases left between them. The CDR3 reads CASSPRGGWNTEAFF. CDR3 sequence (DNA): TGTGCCAGCAGTCCCCGGGGGGGTTGGAACACTGAAGCTTTCTTT.

This sequence joins TRBV30 and TRBJ1-2, with D perhaps matching TRBD1 (6 bases). V lost 7 bases and J lost 7, with 16 bases in between. The germline V gene has CDR1 GTSNPN and CDR2 SVGIG (reference sequence). The CDR3 has 12 amino acids. DNA of the CDR3: TGTGCCTTAGGGCAGGGGAGTGGTGGCTACACCTTC. This codes for CALGQGSGGYTF. The full variable domain, its missing parts supplied by reference TRBV30 and TRBJ1-2, is SQTIHQWPATLVQPVGSPLSLECTVEGTSNPNLYWYRQAAGRGLQLLFYSVGIGQISSEVPQNLSASRPQDRQFILSSKKLLLSDSGFYLCALGQGSGGYTFGSGTRLTVV.

The gene calls are TRBV5-1 and TRBJ2-2; 7 positions agree with TRBD2. The germline V gene encodes CDR1 SGHRS and CDR2 YFSETQ. Losses at the gene ends were 2 bases for V and 7 bases for J; bases not matched to a gene: 8. This CDR3 is built from 15 residues. The CDR3 loop reads CASSFGGRVGGELFF. The CDR3 coding sequence is TGCGCCAGCAGCTTCGGGGGGAGAGTAGGCGGGGAGCTGTTTTTT.

V gene TRBV18 combines with J gene TRBJ2-1, with D perhaps assigned TRBD1 or TRBD2 (6 bases each). CDR1 and CDR2 from the germline V gene are KGHSH and LQKENI. Trimming took off 7 bases at V and 5 bases at J, with 9 bases between the two ends. The CDR3 loop spans 12 amino acids. The CDR3 is CASWGANNEQFF. Written as DNA, the CDR3 is TGTGCCAGCTGGGGGGCGAACAATGAGCAGTTCTTC.

This chain connects TRBV19 to TRBJ2-1; no clear D gene. CDR1 LNHDA and CDR2 SQIVND come from the germline V gene (reference sequence). The ends were cut back, 4 bases at V and 7 bases at J, with 20 bases in the middle. The CDR3 is 16 amino acids. The CDR3 sequence is CASSRASGSRENEQFF. The CDR3 region has the DNA TGTGCCAGTAGTAGAGCCTCGGGTAGCAGAGAAAATGAGCAGTTCTTC.

V usage is TRBV27 and J usage is TRBJ2-1; 7 nucleotides align to TRBD2. CDR1 MNHEY and CDR2 SMNVEV come from the germline V gene (reference sequence). The CDR3 is made up of 14 amino acids. V gave up 8 bases and J gave up 0 bases; unmatched junction bases: 4. The CDR3 spells CASGAGPSYNEQFF. The CDR3 region has the DNA TGTGCCAGCGGAGCGGGACCCTCCTACAATGAGCAGTTCTTC.

The J gene is TRBJ2-7, the V gene TRBV3-1 (or the pseudogene TRBV3-2), with 8 bases matching TRBD2. This CDR3 has 15 residues. V shed 0 bases, J shed 7 bases, and the junction held 8 bases outside the gene matches. Germline loops: CDR1 LGHDT, CDR2 YNNKEL (reference sequence). CDR3: CASSQDLSGSREQYF. The CDR3 DNA follows: TGTGCCAGCAGCCAAGATTTAAGCGGGAGCCGGGAGCAGTACTTC.

V usage is TRBV28 and J usage is TRBJ2-7; the D gene could be TRBD1 or TRBD2 (6 bases each). V was trimmed by 2 bases and J by 6 bases, leaving 11 bases between them. The CDR3 totals 13 residues. CDR1 is MDHEN and CDR2 is SYDVKM in the germline V gene. CDR3 bases: TGTGCCAGCAGTTTAAGGGGGGTACTCGAGCAGTACTTC. Its translation: CASSLRGVLEQYF.

The V gene is TRBV19, the J gene TRBJ1-3; no definite D call. Per germline, CDR1 LNHDA and CDR2 SQIVND (reference sequence). The CDR3 is 13 amino acids. V was trimmed by 6 bases and J by 0 bases, leaving 6 bases between them. The CDR3 nucleotides read TGTGCCAGTAGGGCAGTCTCTGGAAACACCATATATTTT. It codes for CASRAVSGNTIYF.

This clone was recorded only once. The genes are TRBV5-4 and TRBJ2-5; 8 positions agree with TRBD1. The germline V gene has CDR1 SGHNT and CDR2 YYREEE (reference sequence). This CDR3 region has 14 residues. V dropped 4 bases and J dropped 4; count of bases not matched to a gene: 6. Here the CDR3 reads CASSNSTGGETQYF. The CDR3 DNA reads TGTGCCAGCAGCAATAGCACAGGGGGAGAGACCCAGTACTTC.

The chain links TRBV18 to TRBJ1-2; TRBD1 matches 10 bases. Germline V lookup: CDR1 KGHSH, CDR2 LQKENI. The V gene end was trimmed by 3 bases and the J gene end by 7 bases; junction bases not matched to a gene: 11. CDR3 length equals 16 residues. CDR3: CASSPSDRGRESGYTF. Written as DNA, the CDR3 is TGTGCCAGCTCACCCTCCGACAGGGGGCGAGAAAGTGGCTACACCTTC.

CDR3 in DNA: TGTGCCACCAGGGTAACTAGCGGCCCCGAATTTCCCATTTCCTACGAGCAGTACTTC. Amino acids: CATRVTSGPEFPISYEQYF. This chain joins TRBV24-1 and TRBJ2-7; TRBD2 matches at 8 bases. This CDR3 is built from 19 residues. CDR1 and CDR2 from the germline V gene are KGHDR and SFDVKD. J was trimmed by 1 base and V by 7 bases; bases with no gene match: 20.

The chain recombines TRBV2 with TRBJ2-5; the match to TRBD1 covers 7 bases. Germline-derived CDR1 and CDR2 are SNHLY and FYNNEI. This CDR3 comprises 13 residues. Losses at the gene ends were 6 bases for V and 2 bases for J; bases not matched to a gene: 3. The CDR3 region has the DNA TGTGCCAGCAGGCCGGGACAGCAAGAGACCCAGTACTTC. Amino acid sequence: CASRPGQQETQYF.

The chain uses TRBV7-7 and TRBJ2-2, with 14 bases matching TRBD2. CDR1 is SSHAT, CDR2 FNYEAQ, per germline (reference sequence). The trim removed 4 bases at V and 4 bases at J, leaving 8 bases unmatched. This CDR3 contains 18 residues. DNA for the CDR3: TGTGCCAGCAGCTCCTTACCAGGACTAGCGGGAGGCACCGGGGAGCTGTTTTTT. This sequence encodes CASSSLPGLAGGTGELFF.

This sequence joins TRBV6-2 or TRBV6-3 and TRBJ1-2; 7 nucleotides agree with TRBD1. The CDR3 consists of 13 residues. The V segment lost 4 bases and the J segment 3 bases; nucleotides outside the gene matches: 2. Germline V lookup: CDR1 MNHEY, CDR2 SVGEGT. This chain's CDR3 is CASSLGQHYGYTF. For the CDR3, the DNA is TGTGCCAGCAGTTTGGGACAGCACTATGGCTACACCTTC.

This chain uses TRBV30 with TRBJ1-2, with D perhaps TRBD1 (5 bases). Germline V gene sequence: CDR1 GTSNPN, CDR2 SVGIG (reference sequence). Trimming pared 0 bases from V and 5 bases from J, leaving 10 bases between. CDR3 size: 13 residues. CDR3 loop: CAWSVLGEYGYTF. The CDR3 region has the DNA TGTGCCTGGAGTGTATTAGGGGAGTATGGCTACACCTTC.

This chain joins TRBV5-5 and TRBJ2-1; TRBD2 matches 10 bases. Germline lookup yields CDR1 SGHKS and CDR2 YYEKEE (reference sequence). Trimming removed 2 bases from V and 4 bases from J; junction bases left unmatched: 3. The CDR3 is 15 residues long. As DNA, the CDR3 is TGTGCCAGCAGCTTTGAACTAGCGGGATACAATGAGCAGTTCTTC. Translated: CASSFELAGYNEQFF.